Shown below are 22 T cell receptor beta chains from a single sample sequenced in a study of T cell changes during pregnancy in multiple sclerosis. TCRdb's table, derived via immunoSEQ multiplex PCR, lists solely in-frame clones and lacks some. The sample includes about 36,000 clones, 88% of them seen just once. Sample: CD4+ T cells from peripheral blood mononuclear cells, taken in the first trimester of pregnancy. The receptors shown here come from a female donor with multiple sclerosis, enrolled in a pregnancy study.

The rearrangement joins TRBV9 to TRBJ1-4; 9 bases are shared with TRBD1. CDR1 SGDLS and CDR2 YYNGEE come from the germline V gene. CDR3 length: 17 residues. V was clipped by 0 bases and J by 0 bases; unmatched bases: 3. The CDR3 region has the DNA TGTGCCAGCAGCGTAGCGGGACAGGGAGCAACTAATGAAAAACTGTTTTTT. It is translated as CASSVAGQGATNEKLFF.

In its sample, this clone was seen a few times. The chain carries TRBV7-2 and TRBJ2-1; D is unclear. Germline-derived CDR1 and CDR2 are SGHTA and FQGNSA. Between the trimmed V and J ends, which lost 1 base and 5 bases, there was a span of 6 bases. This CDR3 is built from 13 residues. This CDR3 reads CASSLDTNNEQFF. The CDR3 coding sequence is TGTGCCAGCAGCTTAGACACCAACAATGAGCAGTTCTTC.

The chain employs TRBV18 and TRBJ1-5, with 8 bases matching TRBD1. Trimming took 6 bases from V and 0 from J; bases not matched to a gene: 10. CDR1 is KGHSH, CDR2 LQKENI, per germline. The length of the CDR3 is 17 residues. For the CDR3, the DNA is TGTGCCAGCTCGGCCCTGGACAGGGTCGTTAGCAATCAGCCCCAGCATTTT. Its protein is CASSALDRVVSNQPQHF.

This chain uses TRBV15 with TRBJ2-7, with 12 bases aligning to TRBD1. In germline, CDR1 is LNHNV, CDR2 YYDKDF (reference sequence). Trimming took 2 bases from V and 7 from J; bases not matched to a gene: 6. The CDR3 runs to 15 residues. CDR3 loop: CATSRRGQGAGEQYF. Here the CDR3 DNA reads TGTGCCACCAGCAGAAGGGGACAGGGGGCGGGGGAGCAGTACTTC.

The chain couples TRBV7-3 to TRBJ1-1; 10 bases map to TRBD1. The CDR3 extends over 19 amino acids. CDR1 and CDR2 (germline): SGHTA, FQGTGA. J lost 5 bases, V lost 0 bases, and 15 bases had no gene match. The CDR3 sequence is CASSLTSTGGFSFDTEAFF. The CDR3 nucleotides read TGTGCCAGCAGCTTAACGTCGACAGGGGGCTTTTCCTTTGATACTGAAGCTTTCTTT.

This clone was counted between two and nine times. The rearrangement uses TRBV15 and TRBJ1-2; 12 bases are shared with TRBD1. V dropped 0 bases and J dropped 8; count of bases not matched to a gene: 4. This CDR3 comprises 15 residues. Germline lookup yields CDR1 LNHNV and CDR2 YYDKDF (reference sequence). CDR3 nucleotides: TGTGCCACCAGCAGAGATGGGGACAGGGGGCGCGGCTACACCTTC. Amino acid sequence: CATSRDGDRGRGYTF.

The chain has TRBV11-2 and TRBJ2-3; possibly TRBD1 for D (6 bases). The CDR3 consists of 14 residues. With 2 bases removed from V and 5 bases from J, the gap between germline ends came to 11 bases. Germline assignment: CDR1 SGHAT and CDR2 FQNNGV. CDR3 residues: CASSLSGAIDTQYF. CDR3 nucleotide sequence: TGTGCCAGCAGCTTATCAGGGGCTATAGATACGCAGTATTTT.

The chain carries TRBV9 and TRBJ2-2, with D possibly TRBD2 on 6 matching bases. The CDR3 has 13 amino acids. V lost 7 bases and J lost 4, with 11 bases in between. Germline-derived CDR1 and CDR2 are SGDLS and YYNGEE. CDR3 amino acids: CASWGEFTGELFF. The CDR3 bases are TGTGCCAGCTGGGGGGAGTTCACCGGGGAGCTGTTTTTT.

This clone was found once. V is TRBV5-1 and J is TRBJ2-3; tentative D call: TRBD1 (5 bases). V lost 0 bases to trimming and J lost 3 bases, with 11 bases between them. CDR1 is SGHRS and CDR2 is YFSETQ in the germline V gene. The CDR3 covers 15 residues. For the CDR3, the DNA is TGCGCCAGCAGCTTGGAGGGGATCGCAACAGATACGCAGTATTTT. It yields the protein CASSLEGIATDTQYF. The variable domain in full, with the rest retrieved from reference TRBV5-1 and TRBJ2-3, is KAGVTQTPRYLIKTRGQQVTLSCSPISGHRSVSWYQQTPGQGLQFLFEYFSETQRNKGNFPGRFSGRQFSNSRSEMNVSTLELGDSALYLCASSLEGIATDTQYFGPGTRLTVL.

CDR3 residues: CASSVGFHRGQPQHF. CDR3 nucleotides: TGTGCCAGCAGCGTCGGGTTCCACAGGGGTCAGCCCCAGCATTTT. The chain combines TRBV5-6 with TRBJ1-5; 7 positions agree with TRBD1. V gave up 4 bases and J gave up 6 bases; unmatched junction bases: 10. Looked up from germline, CDR1 is SGHDT and CDR2 is YYEEEE. This CDR3 contains 15 residues.

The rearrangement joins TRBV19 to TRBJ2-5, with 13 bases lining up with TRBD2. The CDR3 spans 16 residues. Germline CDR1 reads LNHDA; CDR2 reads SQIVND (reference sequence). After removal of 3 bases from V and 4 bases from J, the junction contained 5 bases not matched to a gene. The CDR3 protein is CASSMITSGRGETQYF. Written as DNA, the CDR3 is TGTGCCAGTAGTATGATAACTAGCGGGAGGGGAGAGACCCAGTACTTC.

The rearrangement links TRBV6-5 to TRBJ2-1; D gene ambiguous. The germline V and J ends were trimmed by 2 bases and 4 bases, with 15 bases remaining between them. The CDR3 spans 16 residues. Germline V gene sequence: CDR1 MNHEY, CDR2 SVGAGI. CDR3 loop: CASSYTASAKYNEQFF. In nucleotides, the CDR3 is TGTGCCAGCAGTTACACCGCTAGTGCTAAGTACAATGAGCAGTTCTTC.

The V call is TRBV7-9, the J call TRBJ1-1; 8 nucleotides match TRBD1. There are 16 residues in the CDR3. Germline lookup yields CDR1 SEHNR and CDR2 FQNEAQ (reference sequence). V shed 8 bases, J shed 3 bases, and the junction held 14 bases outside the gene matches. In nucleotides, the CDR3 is TGTGCCAGCTTAGGTGGAACAGGGGGATCGGACACTGAAGCTTTCTTT. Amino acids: CASLGGTGGSDTEAFF.

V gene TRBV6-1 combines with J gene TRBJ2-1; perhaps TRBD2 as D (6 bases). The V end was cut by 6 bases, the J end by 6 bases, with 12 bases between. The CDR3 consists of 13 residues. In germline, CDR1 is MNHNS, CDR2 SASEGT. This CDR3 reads CASSGGAVNEQFF. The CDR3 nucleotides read TGTGCCAGCAGCGGCGGGGCGGTCAATGAGCAGTTCTTC.

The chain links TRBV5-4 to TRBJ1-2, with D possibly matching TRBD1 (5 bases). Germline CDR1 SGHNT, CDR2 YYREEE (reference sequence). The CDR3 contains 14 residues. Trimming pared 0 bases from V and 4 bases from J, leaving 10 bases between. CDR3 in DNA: TGTGCCAGCAGCTTGGGGGGGGGAACCTATGGCTACACCTTC. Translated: CASSLGGGTYGYTF.

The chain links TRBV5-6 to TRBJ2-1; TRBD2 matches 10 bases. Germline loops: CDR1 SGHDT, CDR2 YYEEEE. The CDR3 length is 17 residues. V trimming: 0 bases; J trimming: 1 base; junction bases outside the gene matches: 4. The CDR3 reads CASSLGAGGTSYNEQFF. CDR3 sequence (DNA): TGTGCCAGCAGCTTGGGAGCGGGAGGGACTTCCTACAATGAGCAGTTCTTC.

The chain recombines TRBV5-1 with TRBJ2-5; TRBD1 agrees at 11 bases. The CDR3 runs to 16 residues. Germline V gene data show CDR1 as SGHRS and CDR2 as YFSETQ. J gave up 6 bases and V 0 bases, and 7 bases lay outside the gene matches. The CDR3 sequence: CASSLGTGGYSKTQYF. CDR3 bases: TGCGCCAGCAGCTTGGGGACAGGGGGCTATTCTAAGACCCAGTACTTC.

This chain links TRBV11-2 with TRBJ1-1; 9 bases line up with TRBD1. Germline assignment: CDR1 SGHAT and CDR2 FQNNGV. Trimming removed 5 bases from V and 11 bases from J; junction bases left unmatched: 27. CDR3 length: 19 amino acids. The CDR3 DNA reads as TGTGCCAGCAGCCAATTCCCCATTTGGGGCGGGACAGGGTCGAATCTGGCTTTCTTT. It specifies CASSQFPIWGGTGSNLAFF.

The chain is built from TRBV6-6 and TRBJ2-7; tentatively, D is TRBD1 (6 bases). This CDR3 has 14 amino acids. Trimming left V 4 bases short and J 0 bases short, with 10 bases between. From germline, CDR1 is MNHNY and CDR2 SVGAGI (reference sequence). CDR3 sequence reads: CASSSGQFSYEQYF. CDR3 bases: TGTGCCAGCAGTTCCGGACAGTTCTCCTACGAGCAGTACTTC.

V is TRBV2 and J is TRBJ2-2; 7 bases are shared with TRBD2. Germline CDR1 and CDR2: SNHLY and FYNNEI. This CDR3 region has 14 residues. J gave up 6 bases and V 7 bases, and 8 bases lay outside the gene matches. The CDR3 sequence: CASKAGVNAGELFF. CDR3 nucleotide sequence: TGTGCCAGCAAGGCGGGGGTCAACGCCGGGGAGCTGTTTTTT.

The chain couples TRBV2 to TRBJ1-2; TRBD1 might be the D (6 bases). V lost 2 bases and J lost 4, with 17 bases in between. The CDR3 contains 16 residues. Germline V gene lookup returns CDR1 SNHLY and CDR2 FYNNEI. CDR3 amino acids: CASSEMGQGRSYGYTF. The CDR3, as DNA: TGTGCCAGCAGTGAAATGGGGCAGGGGCGAAGCTATGGCTACACCTTC.

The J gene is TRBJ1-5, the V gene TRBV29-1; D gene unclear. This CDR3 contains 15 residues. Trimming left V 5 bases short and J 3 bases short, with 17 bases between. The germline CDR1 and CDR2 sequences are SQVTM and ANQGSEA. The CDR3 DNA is TGCAGCGTTACTCGATTACGAACCCTCAATCAGCCCCAGCATTTT. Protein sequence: CSVTRLRTLNQPQHF.